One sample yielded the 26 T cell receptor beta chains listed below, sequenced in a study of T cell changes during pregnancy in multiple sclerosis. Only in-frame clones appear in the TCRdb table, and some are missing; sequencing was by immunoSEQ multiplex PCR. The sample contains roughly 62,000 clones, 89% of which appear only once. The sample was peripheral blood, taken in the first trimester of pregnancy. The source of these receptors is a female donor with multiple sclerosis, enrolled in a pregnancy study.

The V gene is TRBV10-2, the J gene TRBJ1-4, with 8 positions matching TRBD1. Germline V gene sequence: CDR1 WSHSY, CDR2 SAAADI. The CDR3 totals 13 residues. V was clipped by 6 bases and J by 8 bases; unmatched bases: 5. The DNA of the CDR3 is TGCGCCAGCAGCGTGGACAGGGCCGAAAAACTGTTTTTT. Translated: CASSVDRAEKLFF.

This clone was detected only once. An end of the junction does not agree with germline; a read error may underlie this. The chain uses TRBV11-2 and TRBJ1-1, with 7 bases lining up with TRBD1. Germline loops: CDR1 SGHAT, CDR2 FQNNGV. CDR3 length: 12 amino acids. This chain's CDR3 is CASSLDRVEAFF. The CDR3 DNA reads TGTGCCAGCAGCCTAGACAGGGTTGAAGCTTTCTTT.

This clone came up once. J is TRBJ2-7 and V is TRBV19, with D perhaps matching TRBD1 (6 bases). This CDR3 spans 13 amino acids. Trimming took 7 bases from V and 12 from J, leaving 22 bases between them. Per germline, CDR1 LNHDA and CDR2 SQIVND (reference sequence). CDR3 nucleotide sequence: TGTGCCAGTACGGGGCCAGGGGTTTACGGGCTGTACTTC. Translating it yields CASTGPGVYGLYF.

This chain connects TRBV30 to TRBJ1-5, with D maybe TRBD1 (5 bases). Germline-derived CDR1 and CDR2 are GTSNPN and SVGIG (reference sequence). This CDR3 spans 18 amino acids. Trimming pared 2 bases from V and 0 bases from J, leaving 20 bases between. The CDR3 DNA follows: TGTGCCTGGAGTATGCGACCCGAAGGGGCGTATAGCAATCAGCCCCAGCATTTT. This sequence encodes CAWSMRPEGAYSNQPQHF.

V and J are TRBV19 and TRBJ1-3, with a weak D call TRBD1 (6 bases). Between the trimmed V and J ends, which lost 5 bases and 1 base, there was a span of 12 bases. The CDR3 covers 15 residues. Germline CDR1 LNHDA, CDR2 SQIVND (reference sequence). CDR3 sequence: CASSLTGSSGNTIYF. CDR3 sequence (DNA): TGTGCCAGTAGTCTTACAGGGTCTTCTGGAAACACCATATATTTT.

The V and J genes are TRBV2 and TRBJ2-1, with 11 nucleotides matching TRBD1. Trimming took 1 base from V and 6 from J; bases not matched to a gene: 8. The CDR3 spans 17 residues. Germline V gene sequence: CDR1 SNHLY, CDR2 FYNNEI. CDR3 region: CASSEGQGTGGINEQFF. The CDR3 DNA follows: TGTGCCAGCAGTGAAGGGCAGGGGACAGGGGGTATCAATGAGCAGTTCTTC.

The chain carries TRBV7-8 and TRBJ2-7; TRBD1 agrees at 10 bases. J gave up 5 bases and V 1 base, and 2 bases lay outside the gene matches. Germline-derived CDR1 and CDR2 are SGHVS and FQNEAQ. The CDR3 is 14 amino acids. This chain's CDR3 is CASSLGDRGHEQYF. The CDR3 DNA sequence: TGTGCCAGCAGCTTAGGGGACAGGGGTCACGAGCAGTACTTC. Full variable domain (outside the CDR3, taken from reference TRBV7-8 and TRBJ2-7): GAGVSQSPRYKVAKRGQDVALRCDPISGHVSLFWYQQALGQGPEFLTYFQNEAQLDKSGLPSDRFFAERPEGSVSTLKIQRTQQEDSAVYLCASSLGDRGHEQYFGPGTRLTVT.

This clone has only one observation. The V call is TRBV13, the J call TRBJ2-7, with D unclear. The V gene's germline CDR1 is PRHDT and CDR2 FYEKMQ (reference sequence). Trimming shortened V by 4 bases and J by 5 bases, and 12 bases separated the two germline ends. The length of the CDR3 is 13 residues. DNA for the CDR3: TGTGCCAGCAGCTCTCGATTACGCGACGAGCAGTACTTC. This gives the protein CASSSRLRDEQYF.

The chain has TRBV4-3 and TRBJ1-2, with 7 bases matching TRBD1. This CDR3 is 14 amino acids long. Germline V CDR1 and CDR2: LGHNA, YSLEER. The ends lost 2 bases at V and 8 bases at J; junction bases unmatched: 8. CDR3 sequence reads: CASSQPDRIEGYTF. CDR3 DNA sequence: TGCGCCAGCAGCCAACCGGACAGGATTGAAGGCTACACCTTC.

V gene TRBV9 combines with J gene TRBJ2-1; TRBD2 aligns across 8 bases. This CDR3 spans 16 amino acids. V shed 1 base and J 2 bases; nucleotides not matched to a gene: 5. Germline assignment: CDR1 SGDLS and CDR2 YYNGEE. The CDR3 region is CASSVQARGAYNEQFF. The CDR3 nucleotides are TGTGCCAGCAGCGTACAAGCGCGGGGGGCCTACAATGAGCAGTTCTTC.

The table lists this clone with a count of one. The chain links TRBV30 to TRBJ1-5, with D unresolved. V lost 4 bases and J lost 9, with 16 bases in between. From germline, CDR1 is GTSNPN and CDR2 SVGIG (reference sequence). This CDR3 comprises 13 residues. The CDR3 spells CAWNVGGNWPQHF. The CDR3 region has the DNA TGTGCCTGGAATGTCGGCGGGAATTGGCCCCAGCATTTT.

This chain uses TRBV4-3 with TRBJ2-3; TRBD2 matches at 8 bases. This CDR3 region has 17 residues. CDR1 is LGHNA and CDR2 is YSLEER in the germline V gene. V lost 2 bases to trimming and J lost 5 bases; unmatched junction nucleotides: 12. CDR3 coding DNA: TGCGCCAGCAGCCAACTCCCCACGGGGGGGCCTAAAGATACGCAGTATTTT. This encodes CASSQLPTGGPKDTQYF.

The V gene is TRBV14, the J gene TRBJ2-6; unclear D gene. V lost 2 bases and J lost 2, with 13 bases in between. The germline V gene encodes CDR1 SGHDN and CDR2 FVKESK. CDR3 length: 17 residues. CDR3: CASSQLVTGAGANVLTF. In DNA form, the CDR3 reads TGTGCCAGCAGCCAACTCGTCACTGGAGCTGGGGCCAACGTCCTGACTTTC.

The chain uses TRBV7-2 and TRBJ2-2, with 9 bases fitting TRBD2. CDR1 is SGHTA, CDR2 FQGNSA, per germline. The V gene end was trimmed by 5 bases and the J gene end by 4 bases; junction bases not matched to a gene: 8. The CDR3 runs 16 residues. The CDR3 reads CASSPESGRSTGELFF. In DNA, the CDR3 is TGTGCCAGCAGCCCCGAGAGCGGGAGGAGCACCGGGGAGCTGTTTTTT.

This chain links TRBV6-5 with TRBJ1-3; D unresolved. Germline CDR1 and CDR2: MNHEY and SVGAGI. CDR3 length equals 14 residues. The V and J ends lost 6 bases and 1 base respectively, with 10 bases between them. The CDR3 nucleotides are TGTGCCAGCAGGGGCCCCCGATCTGGAAACACCATATATTTT. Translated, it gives CASRGPRSGNTIYF.

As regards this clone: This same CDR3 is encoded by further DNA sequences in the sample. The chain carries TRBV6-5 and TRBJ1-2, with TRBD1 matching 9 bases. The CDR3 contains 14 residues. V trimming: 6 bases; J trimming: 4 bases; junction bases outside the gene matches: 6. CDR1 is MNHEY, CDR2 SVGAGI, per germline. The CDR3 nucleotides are TGTGCCAGCAGCCGGACAGGGGTAGGCTATGGCTACACCTTC. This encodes CASSRTGVGYGYTF.

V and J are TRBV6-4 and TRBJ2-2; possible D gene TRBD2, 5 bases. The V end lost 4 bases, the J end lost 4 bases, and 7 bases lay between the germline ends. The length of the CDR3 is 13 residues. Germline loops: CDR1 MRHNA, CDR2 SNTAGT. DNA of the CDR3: TGTGCCAGCAGTGCGGGGAGCACCGGGGAGCTGTTTTTT. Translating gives CASSAGSTGELFF.

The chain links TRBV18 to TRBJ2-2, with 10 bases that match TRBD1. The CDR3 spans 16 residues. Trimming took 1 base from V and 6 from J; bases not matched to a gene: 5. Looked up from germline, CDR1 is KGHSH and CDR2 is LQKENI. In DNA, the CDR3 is TGTGCCAGCTCACCACGGACAGGGGGACGGGCCGGGGAGCTGTTTTTT. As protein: CASSPRTGGRAGELFF.

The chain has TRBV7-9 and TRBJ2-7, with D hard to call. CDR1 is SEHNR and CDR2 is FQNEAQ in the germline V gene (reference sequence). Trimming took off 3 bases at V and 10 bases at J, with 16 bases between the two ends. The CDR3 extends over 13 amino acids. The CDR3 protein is CASSLSGVAGQYF. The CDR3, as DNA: TGTGCCAGCAGCTTGTCGGGTGTTGCCGGCCAGTACTTC.

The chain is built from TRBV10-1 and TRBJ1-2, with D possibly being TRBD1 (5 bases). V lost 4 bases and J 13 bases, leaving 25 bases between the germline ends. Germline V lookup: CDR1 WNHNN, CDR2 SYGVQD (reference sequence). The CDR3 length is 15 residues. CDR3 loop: CASSVSLGEANEGTF. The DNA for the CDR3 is TGCGCCAGCAGTGTTTCTTTAGGGGAGGCTAACGAGGGCACCTTC.

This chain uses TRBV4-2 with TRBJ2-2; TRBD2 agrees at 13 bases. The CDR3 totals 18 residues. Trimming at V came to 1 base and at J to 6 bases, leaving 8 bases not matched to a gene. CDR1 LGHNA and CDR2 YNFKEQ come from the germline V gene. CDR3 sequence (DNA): TGTGCCAGCAGCCAAGCCGTAACTAGCGGGAGGGCCGCCGGGGAGCTGTTTTTT. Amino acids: CASSQAVTSGRAAGELFF.

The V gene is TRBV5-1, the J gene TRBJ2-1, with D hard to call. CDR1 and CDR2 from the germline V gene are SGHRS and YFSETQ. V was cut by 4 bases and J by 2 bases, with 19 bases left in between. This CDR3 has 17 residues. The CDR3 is CASSPQFLRATYNEQFF. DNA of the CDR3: TGCGCCAGCAGCCCCCAATTCTTACGCGCGACCTACAATGAGCAGTTCTTC.

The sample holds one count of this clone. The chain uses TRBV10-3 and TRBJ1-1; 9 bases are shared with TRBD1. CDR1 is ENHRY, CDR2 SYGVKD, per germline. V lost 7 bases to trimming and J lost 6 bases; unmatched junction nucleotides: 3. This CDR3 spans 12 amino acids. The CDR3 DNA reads TGTGCCATCAACACAGGGGGCTCTGAAGCTTTCTTT. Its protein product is CAINTGGSEAFF.

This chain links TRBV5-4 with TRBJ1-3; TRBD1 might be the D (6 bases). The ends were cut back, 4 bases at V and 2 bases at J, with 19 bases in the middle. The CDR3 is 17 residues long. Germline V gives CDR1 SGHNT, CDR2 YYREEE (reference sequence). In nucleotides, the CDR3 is TGTGCCAGCAGCAGCGGGGAGTCCAGGGGAACTGGAAACACCATATATTTT. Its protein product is CASSSGESRGTGNTIYF.

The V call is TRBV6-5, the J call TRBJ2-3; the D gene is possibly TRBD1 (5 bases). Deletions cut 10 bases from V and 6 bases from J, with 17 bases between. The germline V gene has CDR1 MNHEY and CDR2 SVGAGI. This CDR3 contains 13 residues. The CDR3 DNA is TGTGCCACCCTGGTAGGGGTTGGGGATACGCAGTATTTT. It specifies CATLVGVGDTQYF.

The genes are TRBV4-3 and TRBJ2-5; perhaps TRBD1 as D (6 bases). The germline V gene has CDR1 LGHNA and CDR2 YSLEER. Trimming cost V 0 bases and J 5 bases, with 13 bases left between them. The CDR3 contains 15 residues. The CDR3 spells CASSQEGRQGETQYF. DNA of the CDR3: TGCGCCAGCAGCCAAGAAGGCCGGCAGGGGGAGACCCAGTACTTC.